This record looks at one T cell receptor beta chain sequence and its context. Given a much more abundant clone one base away, this may be a read error. The sample belongs to a study of metastatic and nonmetastatic thyroid tumors. Study details: Samples came from malignant and benign thyroid patients, and repertoires were compared across blood and tumor or nodule tissue.

The entire patient cohort was treatment-naive prior to thyroid surgery. TCRdb re-processed the PCR reads through MiXCR. The table lists some 22,000 clones, 9.5% to 13% of them singletons. Trimming took 2 bases from V and 1 from J; bases not matched to a gene: 9. CDR3 size: 17 residues. The germline CDR1 and CDR2 sequences are SGHRS and YFSETQ. Sequencing was carried out using blood. The chain has TRBV5-1 and TRBJ2-1; 7 bases are a match to TRBD2. The sequence was obtained from a female donor with papillary thyroid cancer or a benign thyroid nodule (not recorded which). Some clones in this sample may be carry-over from other donors' samples. Written as DNA, the CDR3 is TGCGCCAGCAGCTTTGATAGTACTAGCGCTTCCTACAATGAGCAGTTCTTC. The encoded protein is CASSFDSTSASYNEQFF.